The clone carrying this T cell receptor beta chain was seen at least ten times. Its antigen is still unknown. The junction differs from germline at one of its ends, possibly a read error. TCRdb re-called the 5' RACE reads through MiXCR, storing one row per CDR3 protein. The sample records about 90,000 distinct CDR3 sequences, 25% to 35% being singletons. Per the germline V gene, CDR1 is SGHRS and CDR2 is YFSETQ. The CDR3 totals 12 residues. This entry is derived from a study of CD8 T cells in ankylosing spondylitis. General study results and limits: About 8 highly homologous variants made up a TCR beta motif, and this motif appeared characteristic of ankylosing spondylitis blood. Matched ankylosing spondylitis synovial fluid reportedly contained a significantly enriched population of disease-linked clones.

The source material was blood, either unsorted or a sorted T cell fraction (not recorded which). This TCR was recovered from a male donor with ankylosing spondylitis or in good health (not recorded which). The rearrangement uses TRBV5-1 and TRBJ2-3; D is unresolved. This chain's CDR3 is CASSLVTDTQYF. DNA for the CDR3: TGTGCCAGCAGCTTGGTCACAGATACGCAGTATTTT.